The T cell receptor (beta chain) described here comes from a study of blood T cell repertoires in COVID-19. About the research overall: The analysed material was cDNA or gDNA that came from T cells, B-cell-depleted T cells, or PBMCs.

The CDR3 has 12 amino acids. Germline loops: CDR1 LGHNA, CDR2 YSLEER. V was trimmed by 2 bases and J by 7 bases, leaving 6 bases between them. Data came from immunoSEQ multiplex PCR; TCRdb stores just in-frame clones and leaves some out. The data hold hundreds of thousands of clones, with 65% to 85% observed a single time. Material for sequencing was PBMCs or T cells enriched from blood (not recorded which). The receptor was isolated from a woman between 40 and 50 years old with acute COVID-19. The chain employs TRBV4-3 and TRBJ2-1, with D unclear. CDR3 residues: CASSQYGNEQFF. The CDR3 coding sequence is TGCGCCAGCAGCCAATACGGGAATGAGCAGTTCTTC.